These 21 T cell receptor beta chains originate from one sample sequenced in a study of blood T cell repertoires in COVID-19. Libraries were prepared by immunoSEQ multiplex PCR; TCRdb keeps only in-frame clonotypes and omits some of them. The table shows under 250,000 clones, with 89% occurring only once. The sample was PBMCs or T cells enriched from blood (not recorded which). These TCRs come from a young woman with acute COVID-19.

The chain couples TRBV3-1 (or the pseudogene TRBV3-2) to TRBJ2-5; D might be TRBD2 (6 bases). The V gene's germline CDR1 is LGHDT and CDR2 YNNKEL (reference sequence). The length of the CDR3 is 14 residues. V lost 4 bases and J 1 base, leaving 10 bases between the germline ends. The CDR3 DNA is TGTGCCAGCAGCCCCCCGCGGGGCCAAGAGACCCAGTACTTC. This codes for CASSPPRGQETQYF.

J is TRBJ1-2 and V is TRBV4-1; D is unclear. V shed 2 bases and J shed 5 bases, with 6 bases lying between them. CDR1 and CDR2 from the germline V gene are MGHRA and YSYEKL. The CDR3 loop spans 12 amino acids. The CDR3 DNA is TGCGCCAGCAGCCAAAGGAGTTATGGCTACACCTTC. Translation gives CASSQRSYGYTF.

On this clone: At the DNA level, this CDR3 is encoded by other sequences in the same sample as well. CDR3: CASSLQGDYGYTF. CDR3 nucleotide sequence: TGTGCCAGCAGCTTACAGGGGGACTATGGCTACACCTTC. The chain combines TRBV6-5 with TRBJ1-2; 8 bases map to TRBD1. This CDR3 is 13 amino acids long. Trimming took 6 bases from V and 3 from J; bases not matched to a gene: 3. Germline V gives CDR1 MNHEY, CDR2 SVGAGI.

The J gene is TRBJ2-1, the V gene TRBV7-6; tentatively, D is TRBD2 (7 bases). CDR3 length: 14 amino acids. V was trimmed by 6 bases and J by 9 bases, leaving 18 bases between them. Per germline, CDR1 SGHVS and CDR2 FNYEAQ. Written as DNA, the CDR3 is TGTGCCAGCAGTAAGGGGGGGCATCGCGGTGAGCAGTTCTTC. Its protein is CASSKGGHRGEQFF.

This clone was counted only a few times. This sequence joins TRBV27 and TRBJ2-7; D is possibly TRBD1 (5 bases). From germline, CDR1 is MNHEY and CDR2 SMNVEV (reference sequence). V was trimmed by 5 bases and J by 5 bases, leaving 19 bases between them. The CDR3 covers 15 residues. CDR3 DNA: TGTGCCAGCAGTCTAACCCCCTTTAGGGGCCACGAGCAGTACTTC. Translated, it gives CASSLTPFRGHEQYF.

The chain couples TRBV5-1 to TRBJ1-1; a possible D gene is TRBD1 (6 bases). CDR3 length: 14 amino acids. Germline-derived CDR1 and CDR2 are SGHRS and YFSETQ. Trimming took off 2 bases at V and 5 bases at J, with 13 bases between the two ends. CDR3 DNA: TGCGCCAGCAGCTTTCACAGGGAAGGGACTGAAGCTTTCTTT. As protein: CASSFHREGTEAFF.

The V gene is TRBV28, the J gene TRBJ1-5; perhaps TRBD1 as D (5 bases). Germline lookup yields CDR1 MDHEN and CDR2 SYDVKM. The CDR3 is 15 residues long. Trimming pared 6 bases from V and 6 bases from J, leaving 18 bases between. The CDR3 loop is CASSPTPGRSQPQHF. CDR3 DNA: TGTGCCAGCAGCCCTACGCCAGGGAGGTCTCAGCCCCAGCATTTT.

The DNA for the CDR3 is TGTGCCAGCACCCGAAGGGGCCCGGACAGGGTGGGTTTTGAAAACATTCAGTACTTC. Protein sequence: CASTRRGPDRVGFENIQYF. The chain employs TRBV3-1 (or the pseudogene TRBV3-2) and TRBJ2-4; 8 bases are a match to TRBD1. The germline V gene encodes CDR1 LGHDT and CDR2 YNNKEL (reference sequence). V was clipped by 7 bases and J by 5 bases; unmatched bases: 22. The CDR3 spans 19 residues.

This chain links TRBV6-5 with TRBJ2-7; 7 bases are shared with TRBD2. The germline V gene encodes CDR1 MNHEY and CDR2 SVGAGI. The CDR3 sequence is 14 residues long. V lost 5 bases to trimming and J lost 2 bases; unmatched junction nucleotides: 6. DNA for the CDR3: TGTGCCAGCAGTCCTTGGGGGAGGGCCTACGAGCAGTACTTC. Its protein product is CASSPWGRAYEQYF.

Note on this clone: This sample also contains other DNA sequences that code for the same CDR3. The J gene is TRBJ1-1, the V gene TRBV4-3; tentative D call: TRBD1 (5 bases). Trimming left V 2 bases short and J 2 bases short, with 6 bases between. Germline V gene data show CDR1 as LGHNA and CDR2 as YSLEER. This CDR3 contains 13 residues. DNA for the CDR3: TGCGCCAGCAGCCAAACAGGTAACACTGAAGCTTTCTTT. Translating gives CASSQTGNTEAFF.

The chain carries TRBV11-2 and TRBJ1-6; a possible D gene is TRBD1 (5 bases). V was shortened by 1 base and J by 9 bases, with 16 bases between the two germline ends. The length of the CDR3 is 16 residues. The germline V gene encodes CDR1 SGHAT and CDR2 FQNNGV. CDR3 sequence (DNA): TGTGCCAGCAGCTTAGGGAGGGCAGGGAACGGTTCACCCCTCCACTTT. This translates into CASSLGRAGNGSPLHF.

The chain combines TRBV9 with TRBJ1-5; D is uncertain. The V end lost 4 bases, the J end lost 2 bases, and 7 bases lay between the germline ends. CDR3 length: 13 amino acids. Germline CDR1 and CDR2: SGDLS and YYNGEE. CDR3 sequence: CASSIEGNQPQHF. The CDR3 DNA sequence: TGTGCCAGCAGCATCGAGGGCAATCAGCCCCAGCATTTT.

The chain joins TRBV19 to TRBJ1-2, with D possibly being TRBD1 (5 bases). The CDR3 totals 12 residues. The germline V gene has CDR1 LNHDA and CDR2 SQIVND (reference sequence). The germline V and J ends were trimmed by 7 bases and 7 bases, with 13 bases remaining between them. The CDR3 protein is CASKEGLGGYTF. In DNA, the CDR3 is TGTGCCAGTAAAGAGGGACTCGGTGGCTACACCTTC.

The rearrangement uses TRBV5-1 and TRBJ1-1; D possibly corresponds to TRBD1 (5 bases). The germline V and J ends were trimmed by 4 bases and 10 bases, with 17 bases remaining between them. The CDR3 length is 13 residues. CDR1 and CDR2 (germline): SGHRS, YFSETQ. The CDR3 loop reads CASSGGGTGGAFF. The DNA for the CDR3 is TGCGCCAGCAGCGGTGGGGGAACGGGGGGAGCTTTCTTT.

The rearrangement uses TRBV5-1 and TRBJ2-7, with 14 positions matching TRBD2. V lost 3 bases and J lost 2; bases outside the gene matches: 4. The CDR3 has 16 residues. Germline CDR1 is SGHRS and CDR2 is YFSETQ. The CDR3 is CASSSWTSGGTYEQYF. CDR3 DNA sequence: TGCGCCAGCAGCTCATGGACTAGCGGGGGGACCTACGAGCAGTACTTC.

V usage is TRBV27 and J usage is TRBJ2-1; D may be TRBD1 (6 bases). With 2 bases removed from V and 6 bases from J, the gap between germline ends came to 8 bases. CDR1 and CDR2 from the germline V gene are MNHEY and SMNVEV (reference sequence). The CDR3 totals 13 residues. The CDR3 region has the DNA TGTGCCAGCAGTTTAATAGGGGGCAATGAGCAGTTCTTC. Protein: CASSLIGGNEQFF.

For the CDR3, the DNA is TGCGCCAGCAGGGGAGTCGGGTACGAGCAGTACTTC. This sequence encodes CASRGVGYEQYF. V gene TRBV5-1 combines with J gene TRBJ2-7; perhaps TRBD2 as D (5 bases). V lost 5 bases, J lost 4 bases, and 10 bases lay in between. There are 12 residues in the CDR3. Germline assignment: CDR1 SGHRS and CDR2 YFSETQ.

This chain uses TRBV7-9 with TRBJ2-7; no clear D gene. This CDR3 spans 13 amino acids. V was clipped by 0 bases and J by 7 bases, with 10 bases between them. The germline CDR1 and CDR2 sequences are SEHNR and FQNEAQ (reference sequence). CDR3 in amino acids: CASSLAVDREQYF. Here the CDR3 DNA reads TGTGCCAGCAGCTTAGCGGTAGATCGGGAGCAGTACTTC.

This sequence joins TRBV19 and TRBJ1-1, with D possibly matching TRBD1 (5 bases). CDR1 and CDR2 (germline): LNHDA, SQIVND (reference sequence). V lost 7 bases and J 1 base, leaving 16 bases between the germline ends. CDR3 length equals 15 residues. The CDR3 loop is CASKRGSGQNTEAFF. The CDR3 DNA is TGTGCCAGTAAACGGGGGTCCGGTCAGAACACTGAAGCTTTCTTT.

The chain joins TRBV4-1 to TRBJ2-7, with D tentatively TRBD1 (6 bases). The V end was cut by 2 bases, the J end by 3 bases, with 14 bases between. Germline CDR1 reads MGHRA; CDR2 reads YSYEKL. The CDR3 extends over 15 amino acids. The CDR3 sequence is CASSQWQGMFYEQYF. The DNA of the CDR3 is TGCGCCAGCAGCCAATGGCAGGGGATGTTCTACGAGCAGTACTTC.

The chain combines TRBV4-2 with TRBJ2-3; 11 nucleotides align to TRBD2. This CDR3 spans 16 amino acids. V gave up 4 bases and J gave up 2 bases; unmatched junction bases: 5. CDR1 is LGHNA and CDR2 is YNFKEQ in the germline V gene. CDR3 amino acids: CASSRTSGGLTDTQYF. The CDR3 nucleotides are TGTGCCAGCAGCCGAACTAGCGGGGGTCTCACAGATACGCAGTATTTT.